This entry lists 26 T cell receptor beta chains sequenced from one sample in a study of cytomegalovirus exposure and HLA in healthy donors. Primers for the PCR totalled 60 Vbeta and 13 Jbeta. Profiled with immunoSEQ multiplex PCR; TCRdb holds only in-frame clones, not every one. The sample holds tens of thousands of clones; about 86% are singletons and the top ten take 1.7%. The specimen was PBMCs. These receptors were obtained from a man aged 35 to 55 in good health and CMV-seronegative.

The CDR3 DNA follows: TGCGCCAGCAGCCCACGCCCGACAGAGAACACTGAAGCTTTCTTT. It encodes CASSPRPTENTEAFF. The V and J genes are TRBV5-1 and TRBJ1-1, with D tentatively TRBD1 (5 bases). There are 15 residues in the CDR3. Trimming took off 4 bases at V and 1 base at J, with 14 bases between the two ends. Germline V gene sequence: CDR1 SGHRS, CDR2 YFSETQ.

The chain joins TRBV10-2 to TRBJ1-1; D gene ambiguous. The CDR3 totals 12 residues. The germline V gene has CDR1 WSHSY and CDR2 SAAADI. The ends were cut back, 0 bases at V and 8 bases at J, with 7 bases in the middle. The CDR3 DNA reads TGCGCCAGCAGTGAGTCCCAAATGGAAGCTTTCTTT. Its protein product is CASSESQMEAFF.

The V gene is TRBV11-2, the J gene TRBJ1-4; tentative D call: TRBD1 (6 bases). From germline, CDR1 is SGHAT and CDR2 FQNNGV. V gave up 5 bases and J gave up 8 bases, with 18 bases separating them. There are 15 residues in the CDR3. CDR3 nucleotide sequence: TGTGCCAGCAGCCGCAGCCGGGGGGCGGGCGAAAAACTGTTTTTT. Its translation is CASSRSRGAGEKLFF. The full variable domain, completed using reference TRBV11-2 and TRBJ1-4, is EAGVAQSPRYKIIEKRQSVAFWCNPISGHATLYWYQQILGQGPKLLIQFQNNGVVDDSQLPKDRFSAERLKGVDSTLKIQPAKLEDSAVYLCASSRSRGAGEKLFFGSGTQLSVL.

This clone has a handful of counts. The chain combines TRBV10-3 with TRBJ1-1; TRBD1 matches 8 bases. CDR1 is ENHRY, CDR2 SYGVKD, per germline. With 5 bases clipped from V and 0 bases from J, the junction kept 11 bases outside the gene matches. CDR3 length: 17 amino acids. The CDR3 nucleotides are TGTGCCATCAGTCCCGGGACAGGAAGCCAGATGAACACTGAAGCTTTCTTT. It specifies CAISPGTGSQMNTEAFF.

This clone was detected a few times. The chain links TRBV11-2 to TRBJ2-2; D is unclear. CDR1 is SGHAT and CDR2 is FQNNGV in the germline V gene. CDR3 length equals 12 residues. The V gene lost 7 bases and the J gene lost 5 bases, with 8 bases spanning the gap. This chain's CDR3 is CASMRWTGELFF. The DNA for the CDR3 is TGTGCCAGCATGAGGTGGACCGGGGAGCTGTTTTTT.

This clone was seen just once. The rearrangement joins TRBV11-3 to TRBJ1-4, with 7 bases that match TRBD1. V lost 4 bases, J lost 4 bases, and 6 bases stayed unmatched. Per germline, CDR1 SGHNT and CDR2 YENEEA. CDR3 length equals 15 residues. CDR3 in DNA: TGTGCCAGCAGCTCGCGGACAGGAAATAATGAAAAACTGTTTTTT. It translates to CASSSRTGNNEKLFF. The full variable domain, its missing parts supplied by reference TRBV11-3 and TRBJ1-4, is EAGVVQSPRYKIIEKKQPVAFWCNPISGHNTLYWYLQNLGQGPELLIRYENEEAVDDSQLPKDRFSAERLKGVDSTLKIQPAELGDSAVYLCASSSRTGNNEKLFFGSGTQLSVL.

The J gene is TRBJ1-5, the V gene TRBV5-8; 9 nucleotides align to TRBD1. The CDR3 consists of 17 residues. V trimming: 3 bases; J trimming: 2 bases; junction bases outside the gene matches: 9. Germline loops: CDR1 SGHTS, CDR2 YDEGEE. The CDR3 is CASSSGTGIHGNQPQHF. DNA for the CDR3: TGTGCCAGCAGCTCCGGGACAGGGATCCATGGCAATCAGCCCCAGCATTTT.

V and J are TRBV10-2 and TRBJ1-1; TRBD1 might be the D (6 bases). The CDR3 runs 14 residues. CDR1 and CDR2 (germline): WSHSY, SAAADI. V was cut by 7 bases and J by 5 bases, with 17 bases left in between. The chain's CDR3 is CASMLAGAWTEAFF. DNA of the CDR3: TGCGCCAGCATGTTGGCGGGGGCATGGACTGAAGCTTTCTTT.

This clone came up a few times. The CDR3 region is CASSGQGRDEKLFF. CDR3 nucleotide sequence: TGTGCCAGCAGTGGACAGGGGCGGGATGAAAAACTGTTTTTT. The V gene is TRBV2, the J gene TRBJ1-4; 8 bases are a match to TRBD1. Trimming took 4 bases from V and 6 from J; bases not matched to a gene: 4. The CDR3 is 14 residues long. Germline assignment: CDR1 SNHLY and CDR2 FYNNEI.

The V and J genes are TRBV15 and TRBJ1-5; no clear D. Germline-derived CDR1 and CDR2 are LNHNV and YYDKDF (reference sequence). CDR3 length: 15 residues. V gave up 1 base and J gave up 10 bases, with 17 bases separating them. The CDR3 loop reads CATSRVVSAGYPQHF. Written as DNA, the CDR3 is TGTGCCACCAGCAGAGTGGTGTCCGCCGGGTATCCCCAGCATTTT.

This clone was seen a few times. The chain employs TRBV11-2 and TRBJ2-6; D is perhaps TRBD1 (6 bases). The CDR3 has 15 residues. Germline loops: CDR1 SGHAT, CDR2 FQNNGV. Trimming took 8 bases from V and 2 from J, leaving 13 bases between them. CDR3 nucleotides: TGTGCCAGCTGTACAGGGTTGGCTGGGGCCAACGTCCTGACTTTC. It is translated as CASCTGLAGANVLTF.

Only one count was recorded for this clone. The rearrangement joins TRBV5-6 to TRBJ2-5, with 7 bases identical to TRBD1. CDR1 SGHDT and CDR2 YYEEEE come from the germline V gene. Germline trimming cut 2 bases from V and 5 bases from J; bases unmatched to any gene: 6. This CDR3 comprises 14 residues. The CDR3 region is CASSFGDRGETQYF. The DNA for the CDR3 is TGTGCCAGCAGCTTTGGGGACAGAGGGGAGACCCAGTACTTC. Full variable domain (remainder filled in from reference TRBV5-6 and TRBJ2-5): DAGVTQSPTHLIKTRGQQVTLRCSPKSGHDTVSWYQQALGQGPQFIFQYYEEEERQRGNFPDRFSGHQFPNYSSELNVNALLLGDSALYLCASSFGDRGETQYFGPGTRLLVL.

This chain links TRBV11-3 with TRBJ1-1; D remains unclear. CDR1 is SGHNT, CDR2 YENEEA, per germline. Trimming left V 4 bases short and J 3 bases short, with 15 bases between. CDR3 length equals 15 residues. The CDR3 here is CASSSRLYPHTEAFF. CDR3 DNA sequence: TGTGCCAGCAGCTCCCGACTTTATCCCCACACTGAAGCTTTCTTT.

This sequence joins TRBV7-8 and TRBJ1-2; D is ambiguous. Trimming removed 5 bases from V and 1 base from J, with 8 bases in between. Germline V lookup: CDR1 SGHVS, CDR2 FQNEAQ. This CDR3 is built from 13 residues. The CDR3 protein is CASSLPGNYGYTF. DNA of the CDR3: TGTGCCAGCAGCCTTCCCGGTAACTATGGCTACACCTTC.

V and J are TRBV5-4 and TRBJ2-3; TRBD1 agrees at 11 bases. The CDR3 loop spans 15 amino acids. Losses at the gene ends were 4 bases for V and 2 bases for J; bases not matched to a gene: 3. Germline-derived CDR1 and CDR2 are SGHNT and YYREEE (reference sequence). In DNA form, the CDR3 reads TGTGCCAGCAGCAAGGGACAGGGGGTCACAGATACGCAGTATTTT. Translation gives CASSKGQGVTDTQYF.

The rearrangement uses TRBV19 and TRBJ2-1, with 12 positions matching TRBD2. Germline lookup yields CDR1 LNHDA and CDR2 SQIVND (reference sequence). With V trimmed by 2 bases and J by 5 bases, 10 bases remained unmatched. CDR3 length equals 18 residues. The CDR3 protein is CASSINVLAGGYHNEQFF. CDR3 coding DNA: TGTGCCAGTAGTATAAATGTGCTAGCGGGGGGGTACCACAATGAGCAGTTCTTC. Complete variable domain (other parts from reference TRBV19 and TRBJ2-1): DGGITQSPKYLFRKEGQNVTLSCEQNLNHDAMYWYRQDPGQGLRLIYYSQIVNDFQKGDIAEGYSVSREKKESFPLTVTSAQKNPTAFYLCASSINVLAGGYHNEQFFGPGTRLTVL.

The rearrangement links TRBV5-1 to TRBJ1-4, with 8 bases identical to TRBD1. The CDR3 consists of 15 residues. V shed 5 bases, J shed 8 bases, and the junction held 11 bases outside the gene matches. Germline values: CDR1 SGHRS, CDR2 YFSETQ. The chain's CDR3 is CASRAADRASEKLFF. The DNA of the CDR3 is TGCGCCAGCAGGGCGGCGGACAGGGCGTCCGAAAAACTGTTTTTT.

The chain recombines TRBV7-2 with TRBJ2-6; TRBD1 aligns across 10 bases. The V and J ends lost 3 bases and 8 bases, in that order; junction bases with no gene match: 7. The CDR3 has 16 residues. Germline CDR1 and CDR2: SGHTA and FQGNSA. The CDR3 here is CASSFRRTGGSNVLTF. CDR3 nucleotides: TGTGCCAGCAGCTTCCGTAGGACAGGGGGATCCAACGTCCTGACTTTC. Filled out from reference TRBV7-2 and TRBJ2-6, the complete variable domain reads GAGVSQSPSNKVTEKGKDVELRCDPISGHTALYWYRQSLGQGLEFLIYFQGNSAPDKSGLPSDRFSAERTGGSVSTLTIQRTQQEDSAVYLCASSFRRTGGSNVLTFGAGSRLTVL.

The V gene is TRBV4-3, the J gene TRBJ2-7, with a tentative D call TRBD2 (6 bases). V shed 0 bases and J shed 5 bases, with 14 bases lying between them. Germline V gene lookup returns CDR1 LGHNA and CDR2 YSLEER. This CDR3 has 15 residues. Written as DNA, the CDR3 is TGCGCCAGCAGCCAAGATGCGAGGACGGGGGACGAGCAGTACTTC. It codes for CASSQDARTGDEQYF.

V is TRBV5-1 and J is TRBJ2-7, with 10 bases lining up with TRBD1. Trimming removed 2 bases from V and 6 bases from J; junction bases left unmatched: 5. The CDR3 covers 14 residues. CDR1 and CDR2 (germline): SGHRS, YFSETQ. CDR3 bases: TGCGCCAGCAGCTTAGGGGACAGGGGAGGCGAGCAGTACGTC. Translated: CASSLGDRGGEQYV.

This clone was counted once. V usage is TRBV5-4 and J usage is TRBJ2-1, with TRBD1 matching 9 bases. The ends lost 3 bases at V and 6 bases at J; junction bases unmatched: 10. Germline CDR1 SGHNT, CDR2 YYREEE (reference sequence). This CDR3 comprises 16 residues. CDR3 region: CASSWMGQGVFNEQFF. The CDR3 DNA follows: TGTGCCAGCAGCTGGATGGGACAGGGTGTTTTCAATGAGCAGTTCTTC.

About this clone: Mismatch with germline at one junction end may stem from a read error. V is TRBV4-1 and J is TRBJ1-4; maybe TRBD1 (6 bases). Germline loops: CDR1 MGHRA, CDR2 YSYEKL. The CDR3 runs 13 residues. The CDR3 here is CASSEEVGGKLFF. The CDR3 DNA sequence: TGCGCCAGCAGCGAAGAAGTAGGGGGTAAACTGTTTTTT.

The chain couples TRBV5-4 to TRBJ2-5, with 7 positions matching TRBD2. The CDR3 is 16 amino acids. V trimming: 3 bases; J trimming: 5 bases; junction bases outside the gene matches: 13. Per germline, CDR1 SGHNT and CDR2 YYREEE (reference sequence). CDR3 nucleotides: TGTGCCAGCAGCTGGGTCAGGGCGGGAGACGTGGAGACCCAGTACTTC. Translation: CASSWVRAGDVETQYF.

V gene TRBV27 combines with J gene TRBJ2-1; 7 bases are shared with TRBD1. The CDR3 has 14 amino acids. V lost 3 bases to trimming and J lost 7 bases; unmatched junction nucleotides: 6. Germline V gene lookup returns CDR1 MNHEY and CDR2 SMNVEV (reference sequence). The CDR3 loop is CASSFTTGVNEQFF. In nucleotides, the CDR3 is TGTGCCAGCAGTTTCACCACAGGGGTTAATGAGCAGTTCTTC.

The chain recombines TRBV7-9 with TRBJ2-7, with D maybe TRBD2 (5 bases). The germline V gene has CDR1 SEHNR and CDR2 FQNEAQ (reference sequence). V was trimmed by 5 bases and J by 4 bases, leaving 12 bases between them. The CDR3 spans 13 residues. CDR3 coding DNA: TGTGCCAGCAGCCTTCCCCCGGGGTACGAGCAGTACTTC. It translates to CASSLPPGYEQYF.

V and J are TRBV19 and TRBJ2-2; TRBD1 agrees at 9 bases. The trim removed 4 bases at V and 2 bases at J, leaving 5 bases unmatched. The CDR3 runs 16 residues. Germline V gives CDR1 LNHDA, CDR2 SQIVND (reference sequence). The CDR3 spells CASSSGQGLNTGELFF. The CDR3 region has the DNA TGTGCCAGTAGTAGTGGACAGGGGCTTAACACCGGGGAGCTGTTTTTT.